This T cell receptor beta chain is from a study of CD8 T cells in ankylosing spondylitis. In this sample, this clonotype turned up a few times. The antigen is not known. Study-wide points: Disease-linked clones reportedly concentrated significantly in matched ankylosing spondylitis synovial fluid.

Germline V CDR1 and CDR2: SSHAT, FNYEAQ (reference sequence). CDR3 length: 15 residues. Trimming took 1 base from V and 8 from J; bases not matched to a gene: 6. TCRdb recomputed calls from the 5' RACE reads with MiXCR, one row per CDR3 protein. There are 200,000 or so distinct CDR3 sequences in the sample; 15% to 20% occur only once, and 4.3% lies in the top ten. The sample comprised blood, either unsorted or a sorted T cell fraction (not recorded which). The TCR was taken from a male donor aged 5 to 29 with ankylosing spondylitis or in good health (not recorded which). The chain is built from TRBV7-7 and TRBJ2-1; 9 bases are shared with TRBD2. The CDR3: CASSLGSSGSDEQFF. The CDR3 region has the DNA TGTGCCAGCAGCTTAGGAAGTAGCGGGAGCGATGAGCAGTTCTTC. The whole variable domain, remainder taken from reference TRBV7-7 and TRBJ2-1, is GAGVSQSPRYKVTKRGQDVTLRCDPISSHATLYWYQQALGQGPEFLTYFNYEAQPDKSGLPSDRFSAERPEGSISTLTIQRTEQRDSAMYRCASSLGSSGSDEQFFGPGTRLTVL.